This T cell receptor beta chain was identified during a study of early T cells in non-severe SARS-CoV-2 infection. Overall study: Sequencing input comprised bulk RNA from unsorted whole blood; chain pairing was not available.

cDNA molecules, individually, were tagged with unique molecular identifiers. TCRdb reprocessed the 5' RACE reads via MiXCR and lists one record per CDR3 protein. The profile shows more than 25,000 distinct CDR3 sequences, 3.5% to 5.5% of them singletons. After removal of 5 bases from V and 10 bases from J, the junction contained 11 bases not matched to a gene. The CDR3 consists of 16 residues. The study, taken as a whole, reports: There was a bias toward anti-spike CD8 responses in VDJdb matching, which missed private and CD4 specificities.

Ten or more counts support this clonotype. What it binds is not known. J is TRBJ1-4 and V is TRBV12-3 or TRBV12-4, with 12 nucleotides matching TRBD1. This TCR was recovered from an adult who was a healthcare worker with PCR-confirmed SARS-CoV-2 infection or an uninfected control (not recorded which). Material: whole blood, obtained at baseline. CDR3 sequence: CASSLRPGQGAIKLFF. The CDR3 nucleotides read TGTGCCAGCAGTCTCCGGCCGGGACAGGGGGCGATAAAACTGTTTTTT.